This T cell receptor beta chain was identified in a study of CD8 T cells in ankylosing spondylitis. General study findings and limits: Disease-associated clones were CD8+ and fairly uncommon in peripheral blood. Characteristic of ankylosing spondylitis blood, it appeared, was a TCR beta motif comprising eight highly homologous variants.

J was trimmed by 0 bases and V by 1 base; bases with no gene match: 6. Germline V lookup: CDR1 DFQATT, CDR2 SNEGSKA (reference sequence). CDR3 size: 15 residues. This clonotype was seen many times. As yet, its antigen is unknown. Construction of TCR beta libraries was performed using quantitative 5'-RACE with molecular barcodes. A single record per CDR3 protein comes from TCRdb applying MiXCR to the 5' RACE reads. The table lists approximately 250,000 distinct CDR3 sequences, roughly a quarter of them singletons. This clonotype was obtained from a male donor with ankylosing spondylitis or in good health (not recorded which). The chain employs TRBV20-1 and TRBJ2-7; 7 bases map to TRBD2. The sequencing sample was made of blood, either unsorted or a sorted T cell fraction (not recorded which). CDR3 region: CSARVGGTSSYEQYF. As DNA, the CDR3 is TGCAGTGCTAGAGTCGGGGGGACCAGCTCCTACGAGCAGTACTTC.